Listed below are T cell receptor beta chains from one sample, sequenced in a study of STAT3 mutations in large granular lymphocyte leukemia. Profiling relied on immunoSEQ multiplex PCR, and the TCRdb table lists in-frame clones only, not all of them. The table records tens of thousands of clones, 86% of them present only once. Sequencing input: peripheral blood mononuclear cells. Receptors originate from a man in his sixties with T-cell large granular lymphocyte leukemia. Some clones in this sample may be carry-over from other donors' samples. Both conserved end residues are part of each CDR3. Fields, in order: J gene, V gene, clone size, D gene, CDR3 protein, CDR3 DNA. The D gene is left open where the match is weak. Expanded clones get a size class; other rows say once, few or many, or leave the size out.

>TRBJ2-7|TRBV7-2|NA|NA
CASRDWVGGSYEQYF
TGTGCCAGCAGGGACTGGGTAGGGGGCTCCTACGAGCAGTACTTC
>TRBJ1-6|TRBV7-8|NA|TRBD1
CASSFPGGGSYNSPLHF
TGTGCCAGCAGCTTCCCAGGGGGCGGGTCCTATAATTCACCCCTCCACTTT
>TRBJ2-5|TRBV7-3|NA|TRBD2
CASSLTGLGSGGRAEETQYF
TGTGCCAGCAGCTTAACCGGGTTGGGTAGTGGCGGGAGGGCCGAAGAGACCCAGTACTTC
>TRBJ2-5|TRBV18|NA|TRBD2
CASTLAGGPRMETQYF
TGTGCCAGCACCTTAGCGGGAGGGCCAAGAATGGAGACCCAGTACTTC
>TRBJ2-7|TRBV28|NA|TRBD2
CASSLWSSGRPSYEQYF
TGTGCCAGCAGTTTATGGTCTAGCGGGAGGCCCTCCTACGAGCAGTACTTC
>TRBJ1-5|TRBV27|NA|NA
CASSFRGSGPQHF
TGTGCCAGCAGTTTTAGGGGCTCAGGGCCCCAGCATTTT
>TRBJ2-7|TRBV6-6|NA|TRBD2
CASSPGPQREADEQYF
TGTGCCAGCTCCCCAGGCCCCCAGCGGGAGGCGGACGAGCAGTACTTC
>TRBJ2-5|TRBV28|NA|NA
CASSFSGQETQYF
TGTGCCAGCAGTTTTAGCGGCCAAGAGACCCAGTACTTC
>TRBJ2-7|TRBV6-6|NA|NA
CASSPSWYEQYF
TGTGCCAGCAGCCCGAGTTGGTACGAGCAGTACTTC
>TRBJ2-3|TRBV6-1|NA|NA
CASSGQSVPDTQYF
TGTGCCAGCAGTGGACAAAGTGTGCCTGATACGCAGTATTTT
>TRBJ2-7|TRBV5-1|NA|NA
CASSLTGGRDEQYF
TGCGCCAGCAGCTTGACGGGGGGCAGGGACGAGCAGTACTTC
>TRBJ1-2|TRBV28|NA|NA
CASSLSARGYGYTF
TGTGCCAGCAGTTTATCTGCCAGGGGATATGGCTACACCTTC
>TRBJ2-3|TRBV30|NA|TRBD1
CAWSGDRGVTDTQYF
TGTGCCTGGAGTGGTGACAGGGGGGTTACAGATACGCAGTATTTT
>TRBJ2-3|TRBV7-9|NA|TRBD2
CASSKYGLAGGADTQYF
TGTGCCAGCAGCAAATACGGACTAGCGGGAGGGGCGGATACGCAGTATTTT
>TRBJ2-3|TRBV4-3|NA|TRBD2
CASSQDGWLAGVDTQYF
TGCGCCAGCAGCCAAGATGGTTGGCTAGCGGGAGTGGATACGCAGTATTTT
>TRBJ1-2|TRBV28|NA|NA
CASSRGRNYGYTF
TGTGCCAGCAGCCGGGGCAGGAACTATGGCTACACCTTC
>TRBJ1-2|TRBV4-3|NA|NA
CASSQDRSLGFGYTF
TGCGCCAGCAGCCAAGATCGGTCGCTAGGGTTTGGCTACACCTTC
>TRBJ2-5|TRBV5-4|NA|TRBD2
CASSEGGRMRGDQYF
TGTGCCAGCAGCGAAGGCGGGAGAATGCGAGGGGACCAGTACTTC
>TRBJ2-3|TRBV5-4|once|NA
CASSLQDFYTDTQYF
TGTGCCAGCAGCTTGCAGGACTTCTACACAGATACGCAGTATTTT
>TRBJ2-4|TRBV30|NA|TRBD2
CAWGLAGGPVDIQYF
TGTGCCTGGGGGCTAGCGGGAGGGCCGGTGGACATTCAGTACTTC
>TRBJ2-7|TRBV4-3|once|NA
CASSQMTAESYEQYF
TGCGCCAGCAGCCAGATGACTGCCGAATCCTACGAGCAGTACTTC
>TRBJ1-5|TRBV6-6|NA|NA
CASSYSVSEGTQPQHF
TGTGCCAGCAGTTACTCGGTGTCTGAAGGGACGCAGCCCCAGCATTTT
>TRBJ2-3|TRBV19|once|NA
CASSLQGNAADTQYF
TGTGCCAGTAGTTTGCAGGGGAATGCGGCAGATACGCAGTATTTT